The source of this T cell receptor beta chain is a study of shared clonotypes between healthy human individuals. Study conclusions and caveats: Generally, naive subsets came out with larger estimated richness than memory subsets.

Healthy adults negative for HIV, lacking recent acute infections or vaccinations, served as donors. V lost 4 bases and J lost 5, with 21 bases in between. Germline V CDR1 and CDR2: SGDLS, YYNGEE. The CDR3 consists of 16 residues. Comments on this clone: What it recognizes is unknown.

Genomic DNA belonging to each subset was distributed in equal measure over several immunoSEQ plates. Original data processing: Junction-only immunoSEQ data arrived without quality scores, meaning filtering differed. Clones were sequenced by immunoSEQ multiplex PCR, and TCRdb holds only the in-frame ones, with some missing. V, J and clone size were drawn from that table, and D and trimming were deduced from the DNA. The data show about 2.3 million clones, roughly 92% seen once. Sequenced material: naive CD4+ T cells from PBMCs. Described subset: CD45RA+ positively selected. This chain connects TRBV9 to TRBJ2-5; possibly TRBD2 for D (5 bases). The origin of this receptor is a man aged 18 to 35 in good health. Some clones in this sample may be carry-over from other donors' samples. In nucleotides, the CDR3 is TGTGCCAGCAGCCTTAGTCGGGGAAGCAGATACGAGACCCAGTACTTC. Protein sequence: CASSLSRGSRYETQYF. Full variable domain (remainder filled in from reference TRBV9 and TRBJ2-5): DSGVTQTPKHLITATGQRVTLRCSPRSGDLSVYWYQQSLDQGLQFLIQYYNGEERAKGNILERFSAQQFPDLHSELNLSSLELGDSALYFCASSLSRGSRYETQYFGPGTRLLVL.